In this sample, the clone carrying this T cell receptor (beta chain) turned up once. A junction boundary mismatches the germline segment, possibly from a read error. The data stem from a study of CD8 T cells in Susac syndrome. Roughly 0.45 to 1 ug RNA was reverse transcribed with random hexamers. TCRdb ran MiXCR on the immunoSEQ multiplex PCR reads and lists one entry per CDR3 protein. The sample lists about 180,000 distinct CDR3 sequences, roughly 95% occurring once. TCR beta was sequenced from blood CD8+ and CD4+ T cells. TEMRA cells were FACS-enriched, and CD8+ and CD4+ T cells were isolated negatively. The germline gives CDR1 MGHRA, CDR2 YSYEKL. This CDR3 region has 18 residues.

This sequence was found in a human donor with multiple sclerosis. Sequenced: CD8+ T cells from PBMCs. The rearrangement links TRBV4-1 to TRBJ2-7, with 11 bases aligning to TRBD2. CDR3: CASSQELPLAGGTYEQYF. The DNA of the CDR3 is TGTGCCAGCAGCCAAGAGCTTCCCCTAGCGGGAGGAACCTACGAGCAGTACTTC.